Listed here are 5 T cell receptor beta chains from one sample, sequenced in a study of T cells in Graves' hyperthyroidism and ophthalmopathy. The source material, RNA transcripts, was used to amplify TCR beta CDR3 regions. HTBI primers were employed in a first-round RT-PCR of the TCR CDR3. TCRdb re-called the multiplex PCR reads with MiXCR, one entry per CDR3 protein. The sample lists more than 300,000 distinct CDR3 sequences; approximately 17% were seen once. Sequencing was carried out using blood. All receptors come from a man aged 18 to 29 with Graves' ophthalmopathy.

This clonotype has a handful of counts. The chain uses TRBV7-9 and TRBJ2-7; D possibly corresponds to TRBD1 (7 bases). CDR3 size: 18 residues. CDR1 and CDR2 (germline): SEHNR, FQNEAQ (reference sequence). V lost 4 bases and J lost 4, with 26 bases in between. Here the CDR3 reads CASSSEDAGQTYGYEQYF. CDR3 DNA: TGTGCCAGCAGCTCCGAGGATGCGGGACAGACGTATGGGTACGAGCAGTACTTC.

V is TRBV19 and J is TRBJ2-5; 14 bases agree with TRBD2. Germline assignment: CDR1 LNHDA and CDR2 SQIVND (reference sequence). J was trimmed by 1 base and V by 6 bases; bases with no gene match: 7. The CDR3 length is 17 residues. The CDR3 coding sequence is TGTGCCAGTAGCGGGACTAGCGGGGGAGATCTCCAAGAGACCCAGTACTTC. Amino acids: CASSGTSGGDLQETQYF.

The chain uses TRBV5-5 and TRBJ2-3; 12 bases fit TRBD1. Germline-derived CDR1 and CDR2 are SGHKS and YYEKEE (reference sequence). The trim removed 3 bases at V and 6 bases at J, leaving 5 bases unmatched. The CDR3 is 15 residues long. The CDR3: CASSSGTGGMDTQYF. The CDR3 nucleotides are TGTGCCAGCAGCTCCGGGACAGGGGGCATGGATACGCAGTATTTT.

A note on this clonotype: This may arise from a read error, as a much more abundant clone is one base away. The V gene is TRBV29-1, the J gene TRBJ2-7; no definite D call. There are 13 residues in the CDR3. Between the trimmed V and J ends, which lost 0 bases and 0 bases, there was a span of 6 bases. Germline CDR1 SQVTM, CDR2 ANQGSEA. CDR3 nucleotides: TGCAGCGTTGAAGAGGGTGGCTCCTACGAGCAGTACTTC. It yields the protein CSVEEGGSYEQYF.

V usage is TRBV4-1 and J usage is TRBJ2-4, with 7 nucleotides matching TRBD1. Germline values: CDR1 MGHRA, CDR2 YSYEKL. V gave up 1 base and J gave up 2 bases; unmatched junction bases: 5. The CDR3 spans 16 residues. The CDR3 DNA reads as TGCGCCAGCAGCCAAGTAGGGGGCGATCCCAAAAACATTCAGTACTTC. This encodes CASSQVGGDPKNIQYF.